This TCR beta chain was retrieved from a study of OX40 agonist ivuxolimab in advanced cancers. The overall study: The treatment was a fully human IgG2 OX40 agonist, ivuxolimab. With a range of roughly 20 to 79, age averaged about 59 years, and around 83% were male. The study's findings and limits: At 0.1 to 3.0 mg/kg and by week 6, CD4+ and CD8+ T cells in the blood had expanded clonally. Nonresponders included some who also had low normalized T-cell clonal expansion.

A remark on this clone: As yet, its antigen is unknown.

Per the germline V gene, CDR1 is SGHRS and CDR2 is YFSETQ. V was trimmed by 4 bases and J by 7 bases, leaving 18 bases between them. CDR3 size: 14 residues. TCRdb's table, derived via immunoSEQ multiplex PCR, lists solely in-frame clones and lacks some. The sample yields fewer than 85,000 clones, roughly 90% seen once. The sample was CD4+ or CD8+ T cells sorted from blood, taken in a trial of the OX40 agonist ivuxolimab. This TCR derives from an adult with an advanced solid tumor such as melanoma, head and neck, liver or kidney cancer. J is TRBJ2-7 and V is TRBV5-1, with a weak D call TRBD1 (6 bases). Here the CDR3 reads CASSVDSRLREQYF. The CDR3, as DNA: TGCGCCAGCAGCGTGGACAGCCGTTTACGGGAGCAGTACTTC.